Sequencing of this TCR beta chain was carried out in a study of cytomegalovirus exposure and HLA in healthy donors. Germline CDR1 reads KGHSH; CDR2 reads LQKENI. V lost 2 bases and J 2 bases, leaving 19 bases between the germline ends. This CDR3 contains 18 residues. The PCR ran on 60 Vbeta and 13 Jbeta primers. Repertoires were generated with immunoSEQ multiplex PCR, while TCRdb's copy carries only in-frame clones and drops some. This sample carries 100,000 to 120,000 clones, over 65% of them seen once, and the ten largest clones take about an eighth. What was sequenced was PBMCs. This rearrangement joins TRBV18 to TRBJ1-5; TRBD1 might be the D (6 bases). The TCR was taken from a young man in good health and CMV-seropositive. CDR3 amino acids: CASSPGGASGGGNQPQHF. In DNA form, the CDR3 reads TGTGCCAGCTCACCAGGGGGGGCGTCGGGTGGGGGCAATCAGCCCCAGCATTTT.